A selection of T cell receptor beta chains follows, all from one sample in a study of blood T cell repertoires in COVID-19. The data were produced by immunoSEQ multiplex PCR, yet TCRdb's version contains in-frame clones alone and is incomplete. Seen here are 30,000 to 45,000 clones, about 91% observed once, and the top ten hold approximately 7.3%. The sample was peripheral blood. The source of these receptors is a human donor in a cohort sampled during active COVID-19. Each CDR3 is given without its conserved first and last residue. The size field is filled for only some rows; it gives once, few, many or a size class.

J	size	V	CDR3
TRBJ2-6	.	TRBV28	ASSFWASGANVLT
TRBJ2-6	.	TRBV15	ATTSVGANVLT
TRBJ1-5	.	TRBV6-5	ASSSASGSDQPQH
TRBJ1-2	.	TRBV7-8	ASSPRGVVGYT
TRBJ1-1	.	TRBV19	ASSSWTGMNTEAF
TRBJ2-7	.	TRBV6-6	ASSTPYSEEDEQY
TRBJ2-4	few	TRBV27	ASSLGAGLAKNIQY
TRBJ2-6	.	TRBV28	ASRGHYPSSGANVLT
TRBJ2-7	.	TRBV28	ASSIPGYEQY
TRBJ1-5	.	TRBV3-1/TRBV3-2	ASSQGTGGLNQPQH
TRBJ1-2	.	TRBV5-1	ASRTDNYGYT
TRBJ2-3	.	TRBV29-1	SVTENTDTQY
TRBJ2-2	.	TRBV5-5	ASSLAGGQFSGELF
TRBJ1-6	.	TRBV5-1	ASSLGAHSPLH
TRBJ1-2	.	TRBV29-1	SVDRDRAYGYT
TRBJ2-3	once	TRBV3-1/TRBV3-2	ASSHGQASTDTQY
TRBJ2-1	.	TRBV7-9	ASSLGGTYNEQF
TRBJ2-3	.	TRBV30	AWSVVAGEADTQY
TRBJ2-3	.	TRBV5-4	ASSSQGPDTQY
TRBJ2-3	.	TRBV30	AWGAEGLTDTQY
TRBJ1-4	.	TRBV7-2	ASSLSSGAGGEKLF
TRBJ2-2	.	TRBV19	ASEGDTYTGELF
TRBJ2-7	.	TRBV19	ASSMEGVYEQY
TRBJ2-1	.	TRBV2	ASRGTSGASEQF
TRBJ1-5	.	TRBV6-1	ASSEWVGGMGNQPQH
TRBJ2-3	.	TRBV25-1	ASSEGGGGRDTQY
TRBJ2-6	.	TRBV5-1	ASSLETGGLLSGANVLT
TRBJ2-2	once	TRBV3-1/TRBV3-2	ASSRAGGELF
TRBJ2-2	.	TRBV27	ASSSLNTGELF
TRBJ2-1	.	TRBV7-9	ASSGGTSGRNNEQF
TRBJ2-1	.	TRBV29-1	SGGTSGSSYNEQF
TRBJ2-1	.	TRBV19	ASSVYRGNSYNEQF
TRBJ2-7	.	TRBV5-5	ASSSVEGGAYEQY
TRBJ2-6	.	TRBV3-1/TRBV3-2	ASSQEGLSSGANVLT
TRBJ2-7	.	TRBV18	ASSPRTGKLDEQY
TRBJ2-1	.	TRBV5-1	ASSLAVDNEQF
TRBJ2-1	.	TRBV18	ASSPGLAGGVNEQF
TRBJ2-7	once	TRBV28	ASSSVPGQGASSYEQY
TRBJ2-7	.	TRBV15	ATSDRQGYEQY
TRBJ2-7	.	TRBV5-1	ASSPGRGLYEQY
TRBJ2-1	.	TRBV30	AWSVLREQF
TRBJ2-7	.	TRBV6-1	ASSEATGLAGAYEQY
TRBJ2-2	.	TRBV13	ASSLGGVAGENTGELF
TRBJ2-1	.	TRBV7-2	ASSLSTSGRWNNEQF
TRBJ2-5	.	TRBV2	ASRELAGGLQETQY
TRBJ2-1	.	TRBV28	ASSQPGGYNEQF
TRBJ2-7	.	TRBV5-1	ASSLGGEQY
TRBJ1-3	once	TRBV6-5	ASGIRGYGNTIY
TRBJ2-5	.	TRBV7-7	ASSNRLAGVKETQY
TRBJ2-5	.	TRBV27	ASSLSRGGGQETQY
TRBJ2-1	.	TRBV4-3	ASSQEDRSSYNEQF
TRBJ1-2	.	TRBV6-5	ASSYSQGSGYT
TRBJ2-2	.	TRBV25-1	ASAGTGHYTGELF